Sequencing of this T cell receptor (beta chain) was carried out in a study of blood T cell repertoires in COVID-19. On the study more broadly: Material from acute and convalescent COVID-19 was sourced from the United States, Italy and Spain. Sources were T cells, B-cell-depleted T cells, or PBMCs; the material itself was cDNA or gDNA.

In the study's own analysis: Amplifying reference gene primers gave estimates of nucleated cell counts. Some clones are missing from TCRdb's copy, which holds only in-frame ones; the method was immunoSEQ multiplex PCR. The V and J calls and clone size come from that table; D and trimming were worked out from the DNA. The sample has under 400,000 clones, nearly 90% seen once. CDR1 and CDR2 from the germline V gene are MNHEY and SVGEGT. CDR3 length: 14 amino acids. The V gene end was trimmed by 5 bases and the J gene end by 5 bases; junction bases not matched to a gene: 8. This TCR was sampled from a man between 18 and 35 years old with active or convalescent COVID-19. This chain uses TRBV6-2 or TRBV6-3 with TRBJ2-5, with TRBD1 matching over 7 bases. Specimen: peripheral blood. The CDR3 region is CASSLGQVRETQYF. The CDR3 nucleotides are TGTGCCAGCAGTCTAGGACAGGTCCGGGAGACCCAGTACTTC.